This TCR beta chain was recorded in a study of early T cells in non-severe SARS-CoV-2 infection. Whole-study findings and limits: VDJdb matches were skewed toward anti-spike CD8 T cell responses.

This clonotype was picked up many times. Its matching antigen is unknown. Molecules of cDNA were individually given unique molecular identifiers that were attached to them. TCRdb used MiXCR to reprocess the 5' RACE reads, holding one entry per CDR3 protein. This table has about 77,000 distinct CDR3 sequences, 12% appearing once. V lost 2 bases and J 7 bases, leaving 15 bases between the germline ends. The CDR3 is 14 residues long. Germline V CDR1 and CDR2: KGHSH, LQKENI. The TCR was taken from an adult who was a healthcare worker with PCR-confirmed SARS-CoV-2 infection or an uninfected control (not recorded which). The donor label of this sample is uncertain. The gene calls are TRBV18 and TRBJ2-7; no firm D call. Sequenced here: whole blood, sampled at baseline. The CDR3 loop is CASSPGQALREQYF. In DNA, the CDR3 is TGTGCCAGCTCACCAGGGCAGGCCTTAAGGGAGCAGTACTTC.